What follows are 5 T cell receptor beta chains derived from one specimen sequenced in a study of kidney transplant recipient with SARS-CoV-2 infection (dated by TCRdb to the early 2020s). Sequenced on an Illumina MiSeq. The public reads were reanalyzed by TCRdb: fastp trimming at Q25, MiXCR alignment, in-frame beta chains only. Every distinct CDR3 protein forms one entry, paired with its most common genes and DNA. The sample table holds 200,000 to 300,000 distinct CDR3 sequences, of which more than 25% were seen once. The top ten constitute around 7.8% of the sample. The time point label corresponds to: pre-pandemic baseline sample and day 111 after first positive SARS-CoV-2 test. Sequences were derived from a blood sample, sampled at baseline and between days 110 and 120 from a kidney transplant recipient. All receptors come from a male patient between 25 and 39 years old who had COVID-19 and was a kidney transplant recipient. After a transplant, some T cells may have been passed on by the graft donor.

In its sample, this clonotype was seen many times. This chain connects TRBV11-3 to TRBJ2-1; a possible D gene is TRBD2 (5 bases). The CDR3 is 14 amino acids. Germline assignment: CDR1 SGHNT and CDR2 YENEEA. The V end was cut by 3 bases, the J end by 6 bases, with 12 bases between. CDR3 region: CASSFSSIANEQFF. The CDR3 nucleotides are TGTGCCAGCAGCTTTTCTAGCATTGCCAATGAGCAGTTCTTC.

This clonotype has a count of ten or more. This chain connects TRBV5-1 to TRBJ1-4, with TRBD1 as a possible D gene (5 bases). Germline assignment: CDR1 SGHRS and CDR2 YFSETQ. The CDR3 is made up of 14 amino acids. Trimming left V 0 bases short and J 4 bases short, with 7 bases between. The CDR3 DNA reads as TGCGCCAGCAGCTTGGGACAGCTTAATGAAAAACTGTTTTTT. Protein sequence: CASSLGQLNEKLFF.

This clonotype was seen ten or more times. The V and J genes are TRBV11-3 and TRBJ2-3, with D possibly being TRBD2 (6 bases). CDR3 length equals 14 residues. Looked up from germline, CDR1 is SGHNT and CDR2 is YENEEA. Deletions cut 3 bases from V and 5 bases from J, with 12 bases between. The CDR3 reads CASSLGGAGDTQYF. CDR3 sequence (DNA): TGTGCCAGCAGCTTGGGGGGAGCGGGAGATACGCAGTATTTT.

In its sample, this clonotype was seen many times. The V call is TRBV4-3, the J call TRBJ1-2; 10 bases are shared with TRBD1. This CDR3 contains 18 residues. Trimming removed 1 base from V and 0 bases from J; junction bases left unmatched: 8. Per germline, CDR1 LGHNA and CDR2 YSLEER. In DNA, the CDR3 is TGCGCCAGCAGCCAAGTGATGGGACAGGGGTCACCTAACTATGGCTACACCTTC. Translated, it gives CASSQVMGQGSPNYGYTF.

This clonotype was counted at least ten times. The J gene is TRBJ1-2, the V gene TRBV7-8, with D uncertain. The CDR3 is 17 residues long. Germline assignment: CDR1 SGHVS and CDR2 FQNEAQ. V dropped 5 bases and J dropped 4 bases, with 23 bases sitting between them. For the CDR3, the DNA is TGTGCCAGCAGCATAAGAGAGTTTACCCGAAAGACCTATGGCTACACCTTC. It translates to CASSIREFTRKTYGYTF.